Listed below are T cell receptor beta chains from one sample, sequenced in a study of cytomegalovirus exposure and HLA in healthy donors. The method was immunoSEQ multiplex PCR; TCRdb's version includes in-frame clones alone and lacks a portion of them. Here the sample spans 200,000 to 300,000 clones, about 81% being singletons. Specimen: PBMCs. These receptors all come from a woman between 40 and 50 years old in good health and CMV-seropositive. The CDR3 runs from the conserved cysteine through the conserved F or W.

v_call	j_call	cdr3_aa
TRBV7-2	TRBJ1-1	CASSLAREAFF
TRBV29-1	TRBJ2-5	CSATRGQETQYF
TRBV6-6	TRBJ2-1	CASSPGQGNYNEQFF
TRBV4-1	TRBJ2-7	CASSQLPTGPTYEQYF
TRBV5-6	TRBJ2-2	CASSSLAANTGELFF
TRBV29-1	TRBJ1-5	CSVVVSGKQPQHF
TRBV28	TRBJ1-2	CASTVDRGYGYTF
TRBV7-2	TRBJ2-1	CASSPRGGDGEQFF
TRBV29-1	TRBJ2-3	CSVGFSDTQYF
TRBV29-1	TRBJ2-1	CSVLGQGTYNEQFF
TRBV6-1	TRBJ1-2	CASSVPDGYTF
TRBV19	TRBJ2-7	CASSPLAGAYEQYF